These 30 T cell receptor beta chains share one sample of origin, sequenced in a study of blood T cell repertoires in COVID-19. Method: immunoSEQ multiplex PCR; TCRdb's copy keeps in-frame clones and lacks some. The table lists approximately 170,000 clones, 81% of them singletons, with approximately 11% in the top ten. Sequences were obtained from peripheral blood. The receptors were gathered from a human donor in a cohort sampled during active COVID-19.

CDR3 sequence: CASSQDWLAVTGELFF. In DNA, the CDR3 is TGCGCCAGCAGCCAAGATTGGCTAGCAGTCACCGGGGAGCTGTTTTTT. The chain is built from TRBV4-3 and TRBJ2-2; the D gene is possibly TRBD2 (5 bases). The CDR3 is made up of 16 amino acids. V lost 0 bases and J 4 bases, leaving 12 bases between the germline ends. CDR1 is LGHNA, CDR2 YSLEER, per germline.

CDR3 coding DNA: TGTGCCAGCAGGGATGGGACAGGGGGCCAGCCCCAGCATTTT. Protein sequence: CASRDGTGGQPQHF. The chain carries TRBV28 and TRBJ1-5, with 12 bases that match TRBD1. Germline V gene lookup returns CDR1 MDHEN and CDR2 SYDVKM. J was trimmed by 7 bases and V by 6 bases; bases with no gene match: 4. The CDR3 loop spans 14 amino acids. Full variable domain (remainder filled in from reference TRBV28 and TRBJ1-5): DVKVTQSSRYLVKRTGEKVFLECVQDMDHENMFWYRQDPGLGLRLIYFSYDVKMKEKGDIPEGYSVSREKKERFSLILESASTNQTSMYLCASRDGTGGQPQHFGDGTRLSIL.

This sequence joins TRBV7-3 and TRBJ1-1, with D tentatively TRBD1 (5 bases). This CDR3 spans 16 amino acids. V dropped 6 bases and J dropped 2 bases, with 19 bases sitting between them. Germline loops: CDR1 SGHTA, CDR2 FQGTGA. CDR3 sequence (DNA): TGTGCCAGCAGGTTGACCACCGGCCAGGGCAACACTGAAGCTTTCTTT. Translated, it gives CASRLTTGQGNTEAFF.

The chain links TRBV6-5 to TRBJ1-2; no clear D gene. The CDR3 sequence is 12 residues long. Germline values: CDR1 MNHEY, CDR2 SVGAGI. The V end was cut by 5 bases, the J end by 3 bases, with 7 bases between. CDR3 region: CASSNRDYGYTF. CDR3 nucleotides: TGTGCCAGCAGTAACAGAGACTATGGCTACACCTTC.

The chain links TRBV7-9 to TRBJ2-3; a weak D match, TRBD2 (5 bases). Per germline, CDR1 SEHNR and CDR2 FQNEAQ (reference sequence). Trimming removed 3 bases from V and 1 base from J, with 11 bases in between. This CDR3 spans 15 amino acids. This chain's CDR3 is CASSFPGGGTDTQYF. The CDR3 nucleotides read TGTGCCAGCAGCTTCCCAGGAGGAGGCACAGATACGCAGTATTTT.

The chain employs TRBV27 and TRBJ1-6; D ambiguous. This CDR3 is built from 13 residues. The V end lost 7 bases, the J end lost 8 bases, and 12 bases lay between the germline ends. Germline V gives CDR1 MNHEY, CDR2 SMNVEV (reference sequence). In DNA form, the CDR3 reads TGTGCCAGCACAGGCAGCACGCATTCACCCCTCCACTTT. Translated: CASTGSTHSPLHF.

The genes are TRBV11-2 and TRBJ1-1; a weak D match, TRBD1 (6 bases). This CDR3 has 13 amino acids. Germline V gene lookup returns CDR1 SGHAT and CDR2 FQNNGV. Deletions cut 0 bases from V and 12 bases from J, with 14 bases between. The CDR3 DNA is TGTGCCAGCAGCTTAGATGTGGGGGGGGCTACTTTCTTT. It encodes CASSLDVGGATFF.

This chain connects TRBV5-4 to TRBJ2-7; 8 nucleotides align to TRBD2. CDR3 size: 16 residues. Germline V gene lookup returns CDR1 SGHNT and CDR2 YYREEE (reference sequence). The J segment lost 0 bases and the V segment lost 4 bases, leaving 9 bases of the junction unmatched. The chain's CDR3 is CASSPAGGPSSYEQYF. DNA of the CDR3: TGTGCCAGCAGCCCGGCGGGGGGCCCAAGCTCCTACGAGCAGTACTTC.

The table lists this clone with a few counts. The chain uses TRBV7-9 and TRBJ2-3; TRBD2 agrees at 12 bases. Germline-derived CDR1 and CDR2 are SEHNR and FQNEAQ (reference sequence). This CDR3 comprises 15 residues. V lost 5 bases and J lost 4; bases outside the gene matches: 4. The chain's CDR3 is CASSGLAGLADTQYF. The CDR3 DNA sequence: TGTGCCAGCAGCGGACTAGCGGGATTAGCAGATACGCAGTATTTT.

The J gene is TRBJ1-1, the V gene TRBV10-3, with D perhaps matching TRBD1 (6 bases). Germline V CDR1 and CDR2: ENHRY, SYGVKD. Trimming removed 4 bases at V and 0 bases at J, with 12 bases between. The CDR3 spans 15 residues. The CDR3 DNA sequence: TGTGCCATCAGTGCGACAGGATCGATGAACACTGAAGCTTTCTTT. Encoded protein: CAISATGSMNTEAFF.

The chain combines TRBV15 with TRBJ1-4; no definite D call. Germline assignment: CDR1 LNHNV and CDR2 YYDKDF (reference sequence). This CDR3 has 14 amino acids. V was trimmed by 5 bases and J by 8 bases, leaving 15 bases between them. CDR3 DNA sequence: TGTGCCACCAGCTTCACCAGAGGAGGGGAAAAACTGTTTTTT. Translated: CATSFTRGGEKLFF.

The genes are TRBV6-2 or TRBV6-3 and TRBJ1-5; the D gene is possibly TRBD1 (6 bases). The CDR3 spans 12 residues. Germline V gene lookup returns CDR1 MNHEY and CDR2 SVGEGT. V was pared by 5 bases and J by 7 bases, with 9 bases between. Here the CDR3 reads CASSTGNQPQHF. CDR3 sequence (DNA): TGTGCCAGCAGTACAGGGAACCAGCCCCAGCATTTT.

The rearrangement uses TRBV6-5 and TRBJ2-7, with 7 bases identical to TRBD2. Germline V gene data show CDR1 as MNHEY and CDR2 as SVGAGI. This CDR3 is 15 amino acids long. J lost 0 bases, V lost 4 bases, and 6 bases had no gene match. DNA for the CDR3: TGTGCCAGCAGTTCCGCGGGAGTAGGCTCCTACGAGCAGTACTTC. Protein sequence: CASSSAGVGSYEQYF.

Notes on this clone: Its ends do not fully match the called genes, so a read error is possible. V and J are TRBV7-7 and TRBJ2-7; 7 bases map to TRBD2. Germline V gene lookup returns CDR1 SSHAT and CDR2 FNYEAQ (reference sequence). The CDR3 runs to 15 residues. CDR3 loop: CASSLRAGTSYEQYF. The CDR3 DNA follows: TGTGCTAGCAGCTTAAGAGCGGGAACCTCCTACGAGCAGTACTTC.

The chain has TRBV18 and TRBJ2-7; no firm D call. From germline, CDR1 is KGHSH and CDR2 LQKENI. This CDR3 has 15 amino acids. Deletions cut 3 bases from V and 7 bases from J, with 19 bases between. Written as DNA, the CDR3 is TGTGCCAGCTCACCCGGCACTCCGGGTCTGACGGAGCAGTACTTC. It encodes CASSPGTPGLTEQYF.

V gene TRBV30 combines with J gene TRBJ1-2; 8 nucleotides agree with TRBD1. From germline, CDR1 is GTSNPN and CDR2 SVGIG (reference sequence). J lost 4 bases, V lost 8 bases, and 6 bases had no gene match. The CDR3 is 12 residues long. CDR3 protein: CAGGQGFYGYTF. CDR3 DNA sequence: TGTGCCGGAGGACAGGGATTCTATGGCTACACCTTC.

The chain has TRBV13 and TRBJ1-2, with 7 bases fitting TRBD1. The germline CDR1 and CDR2 sequences are PRHDT and FYEKMQ (reference sequence). Trimming cost V 5 bases and J 3 bases; bases outside gene matches: 12. The CDR3 runs 16 residues. Here the CDR3 DNA reads TGTGCCAGCAGCCTGCACCTGGGACAGTTCTACTATGGCTACACCTTC. Encoded protein: CASSLHLGQFYYGYTF.

V usage is TRBV7-8 and J usage is TRBJ2-1, with TRBD2 identical over 7 bases. J gave up 9 bases and V 5 bases, and 7 bases lay outside the gene matches. The germline CDR1 and CDR2 sequences are SGHVS and FQNEAQ. This CDR3 has 13 amino acids. The CDR3 loop is CASSPIPGGEQFF. The CDR3 DNA is TGTGCCAGCAGCCCCATTCCGGGAGGTGAGCAGTTCTTC.

The CDR3 DNA reads TGTGCCATCAAAGGTGGTCAGGGGGGAACTGAAGCTTTCTTT. This sequence encodes CAIKGGQGGTEAFF. The chain uses TRBV10-3 and TRBJ1-1; TRBD1 matches 7 bases. V was clipped by 7 bases and J by 5 bases; unmatched bases: 10. In germline, CDR1 is ENHRY, CDR2 SYGVKD. This CDR3 comprises 14 residues.

The rearrangement links TRBV10-3 to TRBJ1-5; the D is unclear. Trimming stripped 2 bases from V and 0 bases from J, with 17 bases between. Germline loops: CDR1 ENHRY, CDR2 SYGVKD. This CDR3 has 18 residues. The CDR3 nucleotides are TGTGCCATCAGTGAGAATTACGGACTAACTCCTAGCAATCAGCCCCAGCATTTT. Amino acid sequence: CAISENYGLTPSNQPQHF.

This clone has more than one count but fewer than ten. This chain links TRBV19 with TRBJ2-6, with D uncertain. V gave up 7 bases and J gave up 0 bases, with 7 bases separating them. CDR3 length: 14 amino acids. Germline CDR1 reads LNHDA; CDR2 reads SQIVND (reference sequence). The CDR3 sequence: CASMPYSGANVLTF. The CDR3 DNA reads as TGTGCCAGTATGCCCTACTCTGGGGCCAACGTCCTGACTTTC.

The CDR3 nucleotides are TGTGCCAGCAGTTACAACGGGGGGTCGGCTGAAGCTTTCTTT. Its translation: CASSYNGGSAEAFF. V is TRBV6-2 or TRBV6-3 and J is TRBJ1-1; D possibly corresponds to TRBD1 (5 bases). V gave up 2 bases and J gave up 6 bases, with 13 bases separating them. CDR3 length equals 14 residues. CDR1 and CDR2 from the germline V gene are MNHEY and SVGEGT.

In its sample, this clone was seen once. The J gene is TRBJ2-5, the V gene TRBV4-3, with D maybe TRBD1 (5 bases). CDR1 and CDR2 from the germline V gene are LGHNA and YSLEER. This CDR3 is built from 16 residues. Trimming pared 0 bases from V and 5 bases from J, leaving 16 bases between. The CDR3 sequence is CASSQDPGQYGETQYF. The CDR3 nucleotides read TGCGCCAGCAGCCAAGATCCCGGACAATATGGTGAGACCCAGTACTTC.

The chain joins TRBV6-5 to TRBJ1-2, with 11 nucleotides matching TRBD1. The CDR3 covers 15 residues. The ends lost 6 bases at V and 5 bases at J; junction bases unmatched: 8. Germline assignment: CDR1 MNHEY and CDR2 SVGAGI. The CDR3 nucleotides read TGTGCCAGCAGGGGAACGGGGACAGGGGGGTATGGCTACACCTTC. Translated: CASRGTGTGGYGYTF.

This clone appeared a single time. The genes are TRBV7-9 and TRBJ2-1; tentatively, D is TRBD1 (6 bases). Trimming stripped 4 bases from V and 5 bases from J, with 18 bases between. The CDR3 has 16 amino acids. From germline, CDR1 is SEHNR and CDR2 FQNEAQ (reference sequence). CDR3 DNA: TGTGCCAGCAGCTCATCCACAGGGTCTATGAACAATGAGCAGTTCTTC. It translates to CASSSSTGSMNNEQFF.

This clone came up a few times. The chain carries TRBV19 and TRBJ2-7; TRBD1 aligns across 8 bases. The trim removed 6 bases at V and 2 bases at J, leaving 9 bases unmatched. CDR1 and CDR2 from the germline V gene are LNHDA and SQIVND (reference sequence). This CDR3 has 15 amino acids. The DNA of the CDR3 is TGTGCCAGTAGCAGACAGGGGCTTAGGGCCTACGAGCAGTACTTC. Translation gives CASSRQGLRAYEQYF.

CDR3 residues: CASRITSTDTQYF. CDR3 DNA: TGTGCCAGCAGAATTACTAGCACAGATACGCAGTATTTT. This chain connects TRBV6-6 to TRBJ2-3; no firm D call. Germline CDR1 and CDR2: MNHNY and SVGAGI (reference sequence). The V gene lost 6 bases and the J gene lost 0 bases, with 7 bases spanning the gap. The CDR3 covers 13 residues.

The chain joins TRBV19 to TRBJ2-7, with D perhaps matching TRBD1 (5 bases). With 3 bases removed from V and 3 bases from J, the gap between germline ends came to 12 bases. The CDR3 is 14 residues long. Germline V gives CDR1 LNHDA, CDR2 SQIVND (reference sequence). Here the CDR3 DNA reads TGTGCCAGTAGTATTCGACAGACTGACTACGAGCAGTACTTC. Its protein is CASSIRQTDYEQYF.

The rearrangement uses TRBV6-2 or TRBV6-3 and TRBJ2-4; a possible D gene is TRBD2 (5 bases). The CDR3 runs to 17 residues. Germline values: CDR1 MNHEY, CDR2 SVGEGT. The V and J ends lost 2 bases and 0 bases respectively, with 14 bases between them. The CDR3 here is CASSYASRGIAKNIQYF. The CDR3 DNA follows: TGTGCCAGCAGTTACGCTAGCCGCGGAATAGCCAAAAACATTCAGTACTTC.

The rearrangement joins TRBV30 to TRBJ2-7, with D possibly matching TRBD2 (7 bases). CDR3 size: 13 residues. Between the trimmed V and J ends, which lost 4 bases and 7 bases, there was a span of 17 bases. Germline V gene lookup returns CDR1 GTSNPN and CDR2 SVGIG (reference sequence). The CDR3 region is CAWTVGGAGEQYF. The DNA for the CDR3 is TGTGCCTGGACCGTAGGGGGGGCGGGGGAGCAGTACTTC. The full variable domain, rest sourced from reference TRBV30 and TRBJ2-7, is SQTIHQWPATLVQPVGSPLSLECTVEGTSNPNLYWYRQAAGRGLQLLFYSVGIGQISSEVPQNLSASRPQDRQFILSSKKLLLSDSGFYLCAWTVGGAGEQYFGPGTRLTVT.